Listed below are T cell receptor beta chains from one sample, sequenced in a study of brain T cells in children with intractable seizures. The method was immunoSEQ multiplex PCR; TCRdb's version includes in-frame clones alone and lacks a portion of them. The sample holds about 340,000 clones; over 90% are singletons and the top ten take around 5%. The material was peripheral blood, obtained roughly 5 months after surgery. Receptors were obtained from a boy in the first two years of life with tuberous sclerosis and intractable seizures. CDR3s include the opening cysteine and the closing phenylalanine or tryptophan. D genes are given only for firm matches. Size is stated for part of the rows, as once, few or many counts, or as a class when the clone is expanded.

TRBD1 NA TRBJ2-1 TRBV5-6 14 CASSLMGQNNEQFF TGTGCCAGCAGCTTGATGGGACAGAACAATGAGCAGTTCTTC
NA NA TRBJ2-7 TRBV6-2/TRBV6-3 13 CASSYGLQYEQYF TGTGCCAGCAGTTACGGCCTTCAGTACGAGCAGTACTTC
TRBD1 NA TRBJ2-7 TRBV5-4 14 CASSLQGTDYEQYF TGTGCCAGCAGCTTACAGGGGACCGACTACGAGCAGTACTTC
NA NA TRBJ2-3 TRBV13 12 CASSSGLDTQYF TGTGCCAGCAGCTCAGGGTTAGATACGCAGTATTTT
NA NA TRBJ1-1 TRBV6-6 13 CASSPGTHTEAFF TGTGCCAGCAGTCCAGGGACCCACACTGAAGCTTTCTTT
TRBD2 NA TRBJ2-7 TRBV3-1/TRBV3-2 15 CASSSLGLGFYEQYF TGTGCCAGCAGCTCCCTAGGACTAGGGTTCTACGAGCAGTACTTC
NA NA TRBJ1-1 TRBV5-5 16 CASSNLGPYRNTEAFF TGTGCCAGCAGCAACTTGGGGCCTTACAGGAACACTGAAGCTTTCTTT
TRBD2 NA TRBJ2-2 TRBV24-1 16 CATKASGRSNTGELFF TGTGCCACCAAGGCTAGCGGGAGATCGAACACCGGGGAGCTGTTTTTT
NA once TRBJ1-3 TRBV4-1 18 CASSQDPFSVSSGNTIYF TGCGCCAGCAGCCAAGATCCATTTTCGGTTTCCTCTGGAAACACCATATATTTT
TRBD1 NA TRBJ2-7 TRBV9 15 CASSVETGASYEQYF TGTGCCAGCAGCGTAGAGACAGGGGCCAGCTACGAGCAGTACTTC
NA once TRBJ2-1 TRBV6-5 15 CASSYKGGARDEQFF TGTGCCAGCAGTTATAAAGGGGGGGCCAGGGATGAGCAGTTCTTC
NA NA TRBJ1-2 TRBV19 13 CASSIRVGYGYTF TGTGCCAGTAGCATCAGGGTTGGGTATGGCTACACCTTC
TRBD1 NA TRBJ1-2 TRBV12-3/TRBV12-4 13 CASGTGGRYGYTF TGTGCCTCCGGGACAGGGGGTCGCTATGGCTACACCTTC
TRBD1 once TRBJ2-7 TRBV29-1 13 CSVVDRASYEQYF TGCAGCGTTGTGGACAGGGCCTCCTACGAGCAGTACTTC
NA NA TRBJ2-7 TRBV2 12 CASSERSYEQYF TGTGCCAGCAGTGAACGCTCCTACGAGCAGTACTTC
NA NA TRBJ1-4 TRBV5-6 14 CASSLTATNEKLFF TGTGCCAGCAGCCTGACAGCAACTAATGAAAAACTGTTTTTT
TRBD1 once TRBJ2-1 TRBV2 14 CASSEATGYNEQFF TGTGCCAGCAGTGAAGCGACAGGGTACAATGAGCAGTTCTTC
NA NA TRBJ1-2 TRBV6-5 15 CASSYGQETNYGYTF TGTGCCAGCAGTTACGGCCAGGAGACTAACTATGGCTACACCTTC
NA NA TRBJ2-7 TRBV11-2 14 CASSLPHRAYEQYF TGTGCCAGCAGCCTCCCGCACCGAGCCTACGAGCAGTACTTC
TRBD1 NA TRBJ1-1 TRBV19 14 CASTSGGLNTEAFF TGTGCCAGTACGTCAGGGGGATTGAACACTGAAGCTTTCTTT
NA once TRBJ2-5 TRBV28 15 CASSFLGALQETQYF TGTGCCAGCAGTTTTCTGGGGGCCCTTCAAGAGACCCAGTACTTC
NA NA TRBJ1-2 TRBV6-6 17 CASSPTLPGTKSYGYTF TGTGCCAGCAGTCCAACTTTACCCGGGACGAAGAGCTATGGCTACACCTTC
NA once TRBJ1-6 TRBV18 11 CASSPGGPLHF TGTGCCAGCTCACCAGGTGGACCCCTCCACTTT
NA NA TRBJ1-1 TRBV6-1 16 CASSGAGGGWITEAFF TGTGCCAGCAGTGGAGCGGGGGGCGGGTGGATCACTGAAGCTTTCTTT